Described below is a single TCR beta chain sequence and its context. Its antigen is still unknown. V gave up 3 bases and J gave up 6 bases; unmatched junction bases: 9. CDR1 is MNHEY and CDR2 is SMNVEV in the germline V gene (reference sequence). This CDR3 is 16 amino acids long. This entry is derived from a study of Ad26.COV2.S vaccination and SARS-CoV-2 variants. Across the study: The donor belonged to the COV1001 Ad26.COV2.S trial arm. Ad26.COV2.S shots went into the muscle once or twice, 56 days apart.

Treatment of the sample: around 19 received Ad26.COV2.S at low or high dose, single or two shots; a few received placebo; per-sample allocation not given. Day 63 following the first vaccine or placebo injection was when the samples were taken. Wuhan-strain SARS-CoV-2 spike was expressed by the Ad26 vector that made up the vaccine. Profiling relied on immunoSEQ multiplex PCR, and the TCRdb table lists in-frame clones only, not all of them. The repertoire has a few hundred thousand clones, 80% to 90% of them found once; the top ten carry almost 7.5%. Study results and caveats: An underestimation of total T cell responses may have resulted from the TCR breadth and depth analyses.

The sequencing here drew on peripheral blood, taken in a trial of Ad26.COV2.S vaccine versus placebo. This sequence joins TRBV27 and TRBJ2-7, with TRBD2 matching 12 bases. This clonotype originated in a person between 18 and 65 years old who received the Ad26.COV2.S COVID-19 vaccine or a placebo. Written as DNA, the CDR3 is TGTGCCAGCAGTTTGACTAGCGGGGGACTTGTTGTCGAGCAGTACTTC. Its translation is CASSLTSGGLVVEQYF.